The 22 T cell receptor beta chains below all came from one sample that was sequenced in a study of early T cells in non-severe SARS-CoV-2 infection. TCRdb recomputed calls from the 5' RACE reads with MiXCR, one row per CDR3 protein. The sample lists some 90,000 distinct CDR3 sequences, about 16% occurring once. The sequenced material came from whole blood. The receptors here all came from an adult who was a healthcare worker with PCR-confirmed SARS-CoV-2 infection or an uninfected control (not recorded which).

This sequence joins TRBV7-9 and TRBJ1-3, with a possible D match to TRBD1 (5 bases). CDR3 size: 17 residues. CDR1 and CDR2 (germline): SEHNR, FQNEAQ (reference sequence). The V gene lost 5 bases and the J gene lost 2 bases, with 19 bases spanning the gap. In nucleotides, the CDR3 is TGTGCCAGCAGCGAGAGGACACCCCAGGTGGCTGGAAACACCATATATTTT. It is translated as CASSERTPQVAGNTIYF.

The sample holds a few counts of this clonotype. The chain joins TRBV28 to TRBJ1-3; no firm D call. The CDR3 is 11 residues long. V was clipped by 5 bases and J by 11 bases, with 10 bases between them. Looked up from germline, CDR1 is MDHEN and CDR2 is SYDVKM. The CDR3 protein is CASSTATAIYF. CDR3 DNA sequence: TGTGCCAGCAGTACCGCCACGGCCATATATTTT.

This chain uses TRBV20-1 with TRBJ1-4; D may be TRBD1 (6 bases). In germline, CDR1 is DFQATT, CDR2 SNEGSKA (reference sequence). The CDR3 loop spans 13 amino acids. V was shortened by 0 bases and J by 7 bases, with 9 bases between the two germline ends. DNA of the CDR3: TGCAGTGCTAGAGAACTCAGGGGTGAAAAACTGTTTTTT. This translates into CSARELRGEKLFF.

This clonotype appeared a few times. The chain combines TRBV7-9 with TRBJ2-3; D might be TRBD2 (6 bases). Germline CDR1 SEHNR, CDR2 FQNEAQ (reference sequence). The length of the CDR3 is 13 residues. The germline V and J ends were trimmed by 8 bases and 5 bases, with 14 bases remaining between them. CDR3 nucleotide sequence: TGTGCCAGCTCTGGGCGCGGGAAAGATACGCAGTATTTT. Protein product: CASSGRGKDTQYF.

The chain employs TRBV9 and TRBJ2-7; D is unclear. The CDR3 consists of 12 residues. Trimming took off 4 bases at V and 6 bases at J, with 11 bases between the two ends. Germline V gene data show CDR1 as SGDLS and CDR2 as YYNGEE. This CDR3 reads CASSPEWGEQYF. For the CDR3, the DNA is TGTGCCAGCAGCCCAGAGTGGGGCGAGCAGTACTTC.

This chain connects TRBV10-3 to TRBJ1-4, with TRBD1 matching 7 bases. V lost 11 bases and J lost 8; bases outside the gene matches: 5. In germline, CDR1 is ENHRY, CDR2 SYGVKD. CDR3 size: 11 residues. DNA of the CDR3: TGTGCCGGGGGGGACAGCGAAAAACTGTTTTTT. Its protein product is CAGGDSEKLFF.

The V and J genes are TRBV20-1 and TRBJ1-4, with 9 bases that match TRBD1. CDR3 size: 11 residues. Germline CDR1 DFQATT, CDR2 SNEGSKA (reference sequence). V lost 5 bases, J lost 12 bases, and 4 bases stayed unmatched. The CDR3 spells CSAGDRVELFF. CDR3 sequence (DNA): TGCAGTGCTGGGGACAGGGTAGAACTGTTTTTT.

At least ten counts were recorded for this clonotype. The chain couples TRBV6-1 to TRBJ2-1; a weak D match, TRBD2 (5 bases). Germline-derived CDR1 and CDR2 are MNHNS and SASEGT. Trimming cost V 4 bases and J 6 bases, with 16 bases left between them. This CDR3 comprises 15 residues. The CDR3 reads CASSVNPADSNEQFF. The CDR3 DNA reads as TGTGCCAGCAGTGTAAACCCAGCGGATAGCAATGAGCAGTTCTTC.

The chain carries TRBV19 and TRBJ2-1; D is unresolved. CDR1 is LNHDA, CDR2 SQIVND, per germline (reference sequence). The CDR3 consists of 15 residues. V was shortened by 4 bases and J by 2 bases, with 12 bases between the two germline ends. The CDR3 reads CASSTGLPAYNEQFF. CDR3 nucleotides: TGTGCCAGTAGTACCGGTCTCCCAGCCTACAATGAGCAGTTCTTC. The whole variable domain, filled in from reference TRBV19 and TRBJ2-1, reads DGGITQSPKYLFRKEGQNVTLSCEQNLNHDAMYWYRQDPGQGLRLIYYSQIVNDFQKGDIAEGYSVSREKKESFPLTVTSAQKNPTAFYLCASSTGLPAYNEQFFGPGTRLTVL.

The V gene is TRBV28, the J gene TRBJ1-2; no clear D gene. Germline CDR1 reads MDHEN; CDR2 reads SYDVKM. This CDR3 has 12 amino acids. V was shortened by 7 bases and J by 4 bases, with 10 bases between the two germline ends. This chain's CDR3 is CASTRLGYGYTF. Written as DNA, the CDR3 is TGTGCCAGCACCCGGTTGGGCTATGGCTACACCTTC.

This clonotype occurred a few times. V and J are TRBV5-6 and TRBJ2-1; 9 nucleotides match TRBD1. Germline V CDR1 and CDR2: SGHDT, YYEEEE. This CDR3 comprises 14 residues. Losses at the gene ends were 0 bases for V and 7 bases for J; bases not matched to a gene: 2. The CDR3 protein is CASSLDRGLNEQFF. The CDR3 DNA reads TGTGCCAGCAGCTTGGACAGGGGGCTAAATGAGCAGTTCTTC.

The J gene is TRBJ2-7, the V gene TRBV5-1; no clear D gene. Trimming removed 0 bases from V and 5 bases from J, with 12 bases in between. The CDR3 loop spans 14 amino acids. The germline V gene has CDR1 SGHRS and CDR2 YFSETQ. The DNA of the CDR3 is TGCGCCAGCAGCTTGGTCTTATTCACCGACGAGCAGTACTTC. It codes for CASSLVLFTDEQYF. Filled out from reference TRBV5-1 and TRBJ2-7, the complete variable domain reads KAGVTQTPRYLIKTRGQQVTLSCSPISGHRSVSWYQQTPGQGLQFLFEYFSETQRNKGNFPGRFSGRQFSNSRSEMNVSTLELGDSALYLCASSLVLFTDEQYFGPGTRLTVT.

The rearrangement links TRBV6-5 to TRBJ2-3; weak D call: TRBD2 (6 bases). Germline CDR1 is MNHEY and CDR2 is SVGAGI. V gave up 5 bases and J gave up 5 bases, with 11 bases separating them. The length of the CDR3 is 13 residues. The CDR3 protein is CASSPWGEDTQYF. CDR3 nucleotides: TGTGCCAGCAGTCCGTGGGGGGAAGATACGCAGTATTTT.

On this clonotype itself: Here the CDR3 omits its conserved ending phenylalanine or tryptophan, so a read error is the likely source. In DNA form, the CDR3 reads TGTGCCACGGGACAGTCCCTAGATTCGCCCCAGCATTCT. It encodes CATGQSLDSPQHS. The J gene is TRBJ1-5, the V gene TRBV3-1; TRBD1 aligns across 7 bases. Germline trimming cut 10 bases from V and 9 bases from J; bases unmatched to any gene: 12. In germline, CDR1 is LGHDT, CDR2 YNNKEL (reference sequence). CDR3 size: 13 residues.

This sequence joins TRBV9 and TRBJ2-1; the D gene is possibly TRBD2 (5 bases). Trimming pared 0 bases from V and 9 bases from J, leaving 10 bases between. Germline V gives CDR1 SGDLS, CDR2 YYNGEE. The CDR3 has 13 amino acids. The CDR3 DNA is TGTGCCAGCAGCGTAGTGCTAGCAAGTGAGCAGTTCTTC. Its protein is CASSVVLASEQFF.

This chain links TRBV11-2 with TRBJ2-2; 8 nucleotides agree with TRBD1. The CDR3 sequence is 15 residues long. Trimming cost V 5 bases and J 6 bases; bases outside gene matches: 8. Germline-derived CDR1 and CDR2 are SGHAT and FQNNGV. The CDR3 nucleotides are TGTGCCAGCAGCCCACCGACAGGGGCGGCCGGGGAGCTGTTTTTT. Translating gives CASSPPTGAAGELFF.

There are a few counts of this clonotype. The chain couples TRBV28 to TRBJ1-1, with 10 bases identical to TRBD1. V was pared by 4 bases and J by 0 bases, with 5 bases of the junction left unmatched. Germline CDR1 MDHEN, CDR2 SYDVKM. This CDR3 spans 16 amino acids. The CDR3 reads CASSWTGGILNTEAFF. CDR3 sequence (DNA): TGTGCCAGCAGTTGGACAGGGGGTATATTGAACACTGAAGCTTTCTTT.

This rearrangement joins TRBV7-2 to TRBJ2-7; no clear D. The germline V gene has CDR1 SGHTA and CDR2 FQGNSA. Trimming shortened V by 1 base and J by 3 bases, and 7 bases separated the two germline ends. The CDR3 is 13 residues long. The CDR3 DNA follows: TGTGCCAGCAGCTTAGATCCTAGCTACGAGCAGTACTTC. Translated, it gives CASSLDPSYEQYF.

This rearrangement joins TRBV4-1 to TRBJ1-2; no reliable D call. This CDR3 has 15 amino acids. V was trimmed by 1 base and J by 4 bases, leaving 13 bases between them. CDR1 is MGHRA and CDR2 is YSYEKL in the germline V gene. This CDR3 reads CASSQAGRQGYGYTF. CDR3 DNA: TGCGCCAGCAGCCAAGCCGGACGTCAAGGCTATGGCTACACCTTC.

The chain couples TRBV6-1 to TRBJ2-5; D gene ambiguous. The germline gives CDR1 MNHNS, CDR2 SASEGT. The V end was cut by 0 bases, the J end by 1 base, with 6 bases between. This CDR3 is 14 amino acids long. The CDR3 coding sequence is TGTGCCAGCAGTGAAGCGGGGTCCCAAGAGACCCAGTACTTC. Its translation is CASSEAGSQETQYF.

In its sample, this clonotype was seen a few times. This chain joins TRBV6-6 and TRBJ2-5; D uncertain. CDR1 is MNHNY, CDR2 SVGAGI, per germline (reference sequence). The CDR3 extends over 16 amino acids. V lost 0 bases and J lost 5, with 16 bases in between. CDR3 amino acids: CASSYSPDLELETQYF. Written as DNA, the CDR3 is TGTGCCAGCAGTTACTCCCCCGATCTAGAATTGGAGACCCAGTACTTC.

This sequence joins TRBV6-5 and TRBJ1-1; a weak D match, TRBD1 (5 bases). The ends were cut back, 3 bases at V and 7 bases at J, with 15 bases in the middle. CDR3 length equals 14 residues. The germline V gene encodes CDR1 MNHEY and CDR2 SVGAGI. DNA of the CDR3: TGTGCCAGCAGTTATCGAGAAGGGGCGGATGAAGCTTTCTTT. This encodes CASSYREGADEAFF.